One sample yielded the 10 T cell receptor beta chains listed below, sequenced in a study of blood T cell repertoires in COVID-19. TCRdb keeps only in-frame clones here, not all; method: immunoSEQ multiplex PCR. The table shows around 200,000 clones, with over 70% occurring only once. Sequencing used peripheral blood. These receptors came from a woman aged 70 to 79 with acute or convalescent COVID-19.

The genes are TRBV12-3 or TRBV12-4 and TRBJ1-1, with unresolved D. Trimming shortened V by 6 bases and J by 1 base, and 9 bases separated the two germline ends. This CDR3 has 13 residues. The DNA of the CDR3 is TGTGCCAGCAGCCCTGAGGGGAACACTGAAGCTTTCTTT. This translates into CASSPEGNTEAFF.

The chain is built from TRBV14 and TRBJ2-1, with D unclear. The CDR3 extends over 13 amino acids. The germline gives CDR1 SGHDN, CDR2 FVKESK. V lost 8 bases and J 0 bases, leaving 8 bases between the germline ends. The CDR3: CASSFSSYNEQFF. DNA for the CDR3: TGTGCCAGCTCCTTTAGCTCCTACAATGAGCAGTTCTTC. Drawing the rest from reference TRBV14 and TRBJ2-1, the complete variable domain is EAGVTQFPSHSVIEKGQTVTLRCDPISGHDNLYWYRRVMGKEIKFLLHFVKESKQDESGMPNNRFLAERTGGTYSTLKVQPAELEDSGVYFCASSFSSYNEQFFGPGTRLTVL.

This chain uses TRBV19 with TRBJ2-7; 7 bases match TRBD2. After removal of 6 bases from V and 5 bases from J, the junction contained 7 bases not matched to a gene. From germline, CDR1 is LNHDA and CDR2 SQIVND (reference sequence). This CDR3 is built from 13 residues. CDR3 nucleotide sequence: TGTGCCAGTAGAAGGACTAGTTTCCACGAGCAGTACTTC. Protein sequence: CASRRTSFHEQYF.

The V and J genes are TRBV30 and TRBJ2-5; D gene unclear. The germline V and J ends were trimmed by 2 bases and 5 bases, with 9 bases remaining between them. The CDR3 sequence is 12 residues long. Looked up from germline, CDR1 is GTSNPN and CDR2 is SVGIG (reference sequence). The chain's CDR3 is CAWSPLSETQYF. In nucleotides, the CDR3 is TGTGCCTGGAGTCCCCTCTCGGAGACCCAGTACTTC.

The CDR3, as DNA: TGTGCCAGCAGCCAAGGGACAAATCAGCCCCAGCATTTT. Translating it yields CASSQGTNQPQHF. V and J are TRBV3-1 (or the pseudogene TRBV3-2) and TRBJ1-5; D may be TRBD1 (5 bases). Germline CDR1 reads LGHDT; CDR2 reads YNNKEL (reference sequence). The CDR3 sequence is 13 residues long. Trimming took 1 base from V and 4 from J, leaving 5 bases between them.

This chain joins TRBV15 and TRBJ2-5, with D maybe TRBD1 (6 bases). The V gene's germline CDR1 is LNHNV and CDR2 YYDKDF (reference sequence). The CDR3 is 15 amino acids. The V end lost 1 base, the J end lost 4 bases, and 13 bases lay between the germline ends. The CDR3 nucleotides are TGTGCCACCAGCAGAGGATACAGGGTGGGAGAGACCCAGTACTTC. Its protein product is CATSRGYRVGETQYF.

J is TRBJ2-7 and V is TRBV7-3; TRBD2 matches 11 bases. The ends lost 5 bases at V and 5 bases at J; junction bases unmatched: 20. The germline V gene has CDR1 SGHTA and CDR2 FQGTGA. This CDR3 region has 19 residues. The CDR3 nucleotides are TGTGCCAGCAGCGCCCAACCCCCCGGACTAGCGGGTGGTATCGACGAGCAGTACTTC. It codes for CASSAQPPGLAGGIDEQYF. The full variable domain, in which reference TRBV7-3 and TRBJ2-7 provide the parts outside the CDR3, is GAGVSQTPSNKVTEKGKYVELRCDPISGHTALYWYRQSLGQGPEFLIYFQGTGAADDSGLPNDRFFAVRPEGSVSTLKIQRTERGDSAVYLCASSAQPPGLAGGIDEQYFGPGTRLTVT.

The rearrangement links TRBV29-1 to TRBJ2-1; TRBD2 agrees at 7 bases. The germline V gene encodes CDR1 SQVTM and CDR2 ANQGSEA. Trimming removed 2 bases from V and 3 bases from J; junction bases left unmatched: 10. CDR3 size: 16 residues. As DNA, the CDR3 is TGCAGCGTTGAAAGGCCGAGACTAGCATACTACAATGAGCAGTTCTTC. Protein sequence: CSVERPRLAYYNEQFF.

The chain carries TRBV27 and TRBJ1-5, with 9 bases fitting TRBD1. The CDR3 contains 14 residues. Germline CDR1 is MNHEY and CDR2 is SMNVEV (reference sequence). Trimming took 4 bases from V and 3 from J; bases not matched to a gene: 1. The CDR3 DNA follows: TGTGCCAGCAGTTCACAGGGGGCCAATCAGCCCCAGCATTTT. Amino acids: CASSSQGANQPQHF.

This clone was picked up a small number of times. The chain uses TRBV5-1 and TRBJ1-1; D is unclear. The germline V gene encodes CDR1 SGHRS and CDR2 YFSETQ. This CDR3 contains 15 residues. Trimming stripped 5 bases from V and 0 bases from J, with 14 bases between. The CDR3 nucleotides read TGCGCCAGCAGTTCGGGGTATCTCATGAACACTGAAGCTTTCTTT. Its translation: CASSSGYLMNTEAFF. Full variable domain (outside the CDR3, taken from reference TRBV5-1 and TRBJ1-1): KAGVTQTPRYLIKTRGQQVTLSCSPISGHRSVSWYQQTPGQGLQFLFEYFSETQRNKGNFPGRFSGRQFSNSRSEMNVSTLELGDSALYLCASSSGYLMNTEAFFGQGTRLTVV.